The 20 T cell receptor beta chains below come from one sample, sequenced in a study of T cell repertoires in cytomegalovirus infection. Their cognate antigens are unknown. TCRdb reprocessed the reads via MiXCR and lists one record per CDR3 protein. Found here are 830,000 or so distinct CDR3 sequences, approximately 29% of them singletons; the top ten hold roughly 12%. The material sequenced was cultured CD8+ T cells from PBMCs, taken from culture after CMV antigen stimulation. Receptor source: a human donor in good health (CMV status not recorded). Some clones in this sample may be carry-over from other donors' samples.

In this sample, this clonotype turned up a few times. J is TRBJ2-5 and V is TRBV15; 9 nucleotides agree with TRBD1. J gave up 5 bases and V 8 bases, and 15 bases lay outside the gene matches. Germline V gene sequence: CDR1 LNHNV, CDR2 YYDKDF (reference sequence). This CDR3 has 16 amino acids. The CDR3 nucleotides are TGTGCCACCCATAACCTAACGGGACAGGGCCGGGAGACCCAGTACTTC. It specifies CATHNLTGQGRETQYF.

This clonotype has a handful of counts. The V and J genes are TRBV12-3 or TRBV12-4 and TRBJ2-3; 7 bases align to TRBD1. The CDR3 is 15 amino acids. Losses at the gene ends were 4 bases for V and 4 bases for J; bases not matched to a gene: 8. CDR3 DNA sequence: TGTGCCAGCAGTTCAGCCCAGACAGGGCCAGATACGCAGTATTTT. It encodes CASSSAQTGPDTQYF.

This clonotype was detected only a few times. This rearrangement joins TRBV19 to TRBJ2-7, with 10 bases that match TRBD2. This CDR3 has 15 amino acids. J gave up 3 bases and V 3 bases, and 5 bases lay outside the gene matches. Germline V CDR1 and CDR2: LNHDA, SQIVND (reference sequence). CDR3 DNA: TGTGCCAGTAGTATCGGAGCGGGGGGGGACTACGAGCAGTACGTC. This sequence encodes CASSIGAGGDYEQYV.

Only one count was recorded for this clonotype. The rearrangement uses TRBV6-5 and TRBJ1-5; possibly TRBD1 for D (5 bases). The V end was cut by 7 bases, the J end by 2 bases, with 12 bases between. CDR3 size: 14 residues. CDR1 is MNHEY and CDR2 is SVGAGI in the germline V gene. DNA for the CDR3: TGTGCCAGCAACAGGACACAGGGCAATCAGCCCCAGCATTTT. Its protein is CASNRTQGNQPQHF.

This clonotype was seen only a few times. The rearrangement joins TRBV7-6 to TRBJ2-7; D unresolved. There are 15 residues in the CDR3. Per germline, CDR1 SGHVS and CDR2 FNYEAQ. V lost 1 base, J lost 6 bases, and 16 bases lay in between. CDR3 sequence: CASSLEMGLGGEQYV. CDR3 in DNA: TGTGCCAGCAGCTTAGAGATGGGATTAGGTGGCGAGCAGTACGTC.

The chain recombines TRBV9 with TRBJ2-1; 8 bases map to TRBD1. The length of the CDR3 is 16 residues. Germline lookup yields CDR1 SGDLS and CDR2 YYNGEE. With 3 bases clipped from V and 4 bases from J, the junction kept 9 bases outside the gene matches. CDR3 bases: TGTGCCAGCAGCGGGAGTACGGGGACAGGTTACAATGAGCAGTTCTTC. It translates to CASSGSTGTGYNEQFF.

Concerning this clonotype itself: Relative to the germline gene, one junction end is altered; a read error may explain this. The chain carries TRBV4-1 and TRBJ2-5; TRBD1 agrees at 8 bases. Germline CDR1 and CDR2: MGHRA and YSYEKL. This CDR3 spans 15 amino acids. Here the CDR3 reads CASSQLLQGGETQYF. The CDR3 region has the DNA TGTGCCAGCAGCCAACTCCTACAGGGGGGAGAGACCCAGTACTTC.

This clonotype has a handful of counts. The CDR3 spells CASSIDRRGSNEQFF. The CDR3 bases are TGTGCCAGTAGTATAGATCGTAGAGGATCAAATGAGCAGTTCTTC. V gene TRBV19 combines with J gene TRBJ2-1; D gene unclear. Germline lookup yields CDR1 LNHDA and CDR2 SQIVND (reference sequence). Trimming stripped 0 bases from V and 7 bases from J, with 13 bases between. The CDR3 has 15 residues.

The V call is TRBV19, the J call TRBJ1-1; 7 nucleotides align to TRBD1. Germline trimming cut 5 bases from V and 6 bases from J; bases unmatched to any gene: 6. CDR1 and CDR2 (germline): LNHDA, SQIVND (reference sequence). The CDR3 extends over 13 amino acids. CDR3 coding DNA: TGTGCCAGTAGTCTCACAGGGGCCTCTGAAGCTTTCTTT. As protein: CASSLTGASEAFF.

This clonotype was counted only a few times. V usage is TRBV29-1 and J usage is TRBJ1-1; 8 bases fit TRBD1. Germline CDR1 and CDR2: SQVTM and ANQGSEA. This CDR3 spans 16 amino acids. V lost 3 bases to trimming and J lost 4 bases; unmatched junction nucleotides: 13. The CDR3, as DNA: TGCAGCGTTGATCCTAGAGGGGAGACAGGGGTCACTGAAGCTTTCTTT. Encoded protein: CSVDPRGETGVTEAFF.

J is TRBJ2-1 and V is TRBV29-1, with 8 bases identical to TRBD2. J lost 4 bases, V lost 3 bases, and 5 bases had no gene match. Germline V gene sequence: CDR1 SQVTM, CDR2 ANQGSEA. The CDR3 spans 14 residues. The CDR3 loop is CSVDGGGGYNEQFF. The CDR3 nucleotides read TGCAGCGTTGACGGGGGGGGTGGATACAATGAGCAGTTCTTC.

This clonotype was seen a handful of times. This rearrangement joins TRBV7-9 to TRBJ1-6; maybe TRBD1 (5 bases). Between the trimmed V and J ends, which lost 5 bases and 8 bases, there was a span of 16 bases. Germline CDR1 reads SEHNR; CDR2 reads FQNEAQ (reference sequence). This CDR3 is 15 amino acids long. For the CDR3, the DNA is TGTGCCAGCAGCAGGGACGGTGGTATGGATTCACCCCTCCACTTT. Translated, it gives CASSRDGGMDSPLHF.

This clonotype was observed many times. This rearrangement joins TRBV12-3 or TRBV12-4 to TRBJ2-5; TRBD2 is a possible D gene (6 bases). Trimming removed 10 bases from V and 3 bases from J, with 12 bases in between. There are 12 residues in the CDR3. The CDR3: CATRGNEETQYF. DNA for the CDR3: TGTGCCACCCGGGGGAATGAAGAGACCCAGTACTTC.

This chain uses TRBV29-1 with TRBJ2-1; the D gene is possibly TRBD2 (6 bases). Trimming took 2 bases from V and 3 from J, leaving 8 bases between them. Germline CDR1 is SQVTM and CDR2 is ANQGSEA. The CDR3 length is 13 residues. For the CDR3, the DNA is TGCAGCGTTGAATGGGGGGTCTACAATGAGCAGTTCTTC. Encoded protein: CSVEWGVYNEQFF.

V gene TRBV4-2 combines with J gene TRBJ2-3, with 15 bases that match TRBD2. Germline V gene lookup returns CDR1 LGHNA and CDR2 YNFKEQ. The V and J ends lost 2 bases and 4 bases, in that order; junction bases with no gene match: 10. The CDR3 totals 19 residues. The CDR3 DNA reads as TGTGCCAGCAGCCAAAGCCTACTTTGGACTAGCGGGGGGGCAGATACGCAGTATTTT. Its protein product is CASSQSLLWTSGGADTQYF.

This clonotype was seen only a few times. The chain uses TRBV2 and TRBJ2-7; 11 nucleotides agree with TRBD1. Germline values: CDR1 SNHLY, CDR2 FYNNEI. The J segment lost 0 bases and the V segment lost 6 bases, leaving 10 bases of the junction unmatched. The CDR3 has 17 residues. The CDR3 nucleotides are TGTGCCAGCAGACCGGGACAGGGGGAAGTTCCCTCCTACGAGCAGTACTTC. It is translated as CASRPGQGEVPSYEQYF.

The chain has TRBV4-3 and TRBJ1-1; D may be TRBD1 (6 bases). The length of the CDR3 is 15 residues. Trimming shortened V by 0 bases and J by 5 bases, and 13 bases separated the two germline ends. The germline V gene has CDR1 LGHNA and CDR2 YSLEER. The CDR3 spells CASSQDLGQRTEAFF. CDR3 nucleotides: TGCGCCAGCAGCCAAGATCTTGGACAGCGAACTGAAGCTTTCTTT.

J is TRBJ2-5 and V is TRBV13; D perhaps matches TRBD1 (6 bases). The CDR3 spans 13 residues. Trimming took 5 bases from V and 4 from J, leaving 11 bases between them. Germline lookup yields CDR1 PRHDT and CDR2 FYEKMQ (reference sequence). The CDR3 coding sequence is TGTGCCAGCAGCGTCGGCAGGGGAGAGACCCAGTACTTC. Its translation is CASSVGRGETQYF.

The rearrangement joins TRBV7-9 to TRBJ2-1; 7 bases map to TRBD2. With 5 bases clipped from V and 4 bases from J, the junction kept 14 bases outside the gene matches. This CDR3 has 17 residues. The germline CDR1 and CDR2 sequences are SEHNR and FQNEAQ (reference sequence). CDR3 sequence: CASSLPYYRGVYNEQFF. The CDR3 DNA reads as TGTGCCAGCAGCCTACCCTACTATCGGGGGGTTTACAATGAGCAGTTCTTC.

This clonotype was seen a few times. The V call is TRBV5-8, the J call TRBJ2-5, with 9 positions matching TRBD1. Per the germline V gene, CDR1 is SGHTS and CDR2 is YDEGEE. J gave up 4 bases and V 4 bases, and 11 bases lay outside the gene matches. The CDR3 sequence is 16 residues long. CDR3 sequence: CASSPGDRVIRETQYF. DNA of the CDR3: TGTGCCAGCAGCCCGGGGGACAGGGTTATTCGAGAGACCCAGTACTTC.